A single sample gave rise to the 25 T cell receptor beta chains below, sequenced in a study of blood T cell repertoires in COVID-19. Libraries were prepared by immunoSEQ multiplex PCR; TCRdb keeps only in-frame clonotypes and omits some of them. This sample has 200,000 or so clones, with about 90% found just once. Sequencing was carried out using peripheral blood. The receptors were sampled from a woman aged 60-70 years with acute or convalescent COVID-19.

The chain recombines TRBV5-4 with TRBJ1-5; D may be TRBD1 (5 bases). The CDR3 contains 16 residues. Germline CDR1 and CDR2: SGHNT and YYREEE (reference sequence). V lost 0 bases to trimming and J lost 3 bases, with 13 bases between them. The CDR3 region has the DNA TGTGCCAGCAGCTTGGGGGGAAGGGGTAACAATCAGCCCCAGCATTTT. It is translated as CASSLGGRGNNQPQHF.

The rearrangement links TRBV30 to TRBJ1-5; D gene uncertain. Germline CDR1 GTSNPN, CDR2 SVGIG (reference sequence). The V and J ends lost 1 base and 4 bases respectively, with 8 bases between them. The CDR3 sequence is 13 residues long. CDR3 region: CAWSGGRNQPQHF. The DNA for the CDR3 is TGTGCCTGGAGTGGAGGGAGGAATCAGCCCCAGCATTTT. Complete variable domain (other parts from reference TRBV30 and TRBJ1-5): SQTIHQWPATLVQPVGSPLSLECTVEGTSNPNLYWYRQAAGRGLQLLFYSVGIGQISSEVPQNLSASRPQDRQFILSSKKLLLSDSGFYLCAWSGGRNQPQHFGDGTRLSIL.

The DNA of the CDR3 is TGTGCCAGCTCACCCCCGCGCGGGGGGTCCTCCTACGAGCAGTACTTC. It encodes CASSPPRGGSSYEQYF. The genes are TRBV18 and TRBJ2-7; the match to TRBD2 covers 8 bases. The CDR3 sequence is 16 residues long. Germline lookup yields CDR1 KGHSH and CDR2 LQKENI. V dropped 3 bases and J dropped 0; count of bases not matched to a gene: 7.

The chain is built from TRBV30 and TRBJ1-5, with 8 nucleotides matching TRBD1. This CDR3 spans 15 amino acids. Germline lookup yields CDR1 GTSNPN and CDR2 SVGIG (reference sequence). Trimming removed 4 bases from V and 2 bases from J; junction bases left unmatched: 7. The chain's CDR3 is CAWNRQGTGNQPQHF. DNA for the CDR3: TGTGCCTGGAATCGACAGGGGACGGGCAATCAGCCCCAGCATTTT.

This clone was counted between two and nine times. The rearrangement joins TRBV28 to TRBJ1-2; TRBD1 is a possible D gene (5 bases). Germline CDR1 is MDHEN and CDR2 is SYDVKM. This CDR3 is built from 13 residues. V gave up 6 bases and J gave up 1 base, with 9 bases separating them. The CDR3 DNA reads TGTGCCAGCAGGACTCAGGGTAACTATGGCTACACCTTC. Translated, it gives CASRTQGNYGYTF.

V is TRBV6-5 and J is TRBJ1-5; the D is unclear. Trimming stripped 0 bases from V and 0 bases from J, with 9 bases between. Germline values: CDR1 MNHEY, CDR2 SVGAGI. This CDR3 region has 16 residues. The CDR3, as DNA: TGTGCCAGCAGTTACTCCGTCGGGAATAGCAATCAGCCCCAGCATTTT. This encodes CASSYSVGNSNQPQHF.

The gene calls are TRBV7-9 and TRBJ2-1; D not certain. With 1 base removed from V and 10 bases from J, the gap between germline ends came to 11 bases. The CDR3 has 13 amino acids. Germline lookup yields CDR1 SEHNR and CDR2 FQNEAQ (reference sequence). The CDR3, as DNA: TGTGCCAGCAGCTTAGGAACCTGGAGCGAGCAGTTCTTC. Translating it yields CASSLGTWSEQFF.

This chain connects TRBV27 to TRBJ1-1; 7 bases are shared with TRBD1. Looked up from germline, CDR1 is MNHEY and CDR2 is SMNVEV (reference sequence). The V segment lost 5 bases and the J segment 5 bases; nucleotides outside the gene matches: 5. The CDR3 length is 13 residues. DNA of the CDR3: TGTGCCAGCAGTAAGACAGGGCGGACTGAAGCTTTCTTT. Amino acids: CASSKTGRTEAFF.

The genes are TRBV5-6 and TRBJ2-7; a possible D gene is TRBD1 (6 bases). V lost 4 bases, J lost 5 bases, and 19 bases lay in between. CDR3 length: 15 residues. The germline V gene has CDR1 SGHDT and CDR2 YYEEEE. The CDR3 is CASSPTGFKGDEQYF. For the CDR3, the DNA is TGTGCCAGCAGCCCTACAGGGTTTAAGGGGGACGAGCAGTACTTC.

The genes are TRBV5-1 and TRBJ2-7; D is possibly TRBD2 (6 bases). The CDR3 consists of 20 residues. Per germline, CDR1 SGHRS and CDR2 YFSETQ. The V end was cut by 0 bases, the J end by 4 bases, with 29 bases between. The DNA for the CDR3 is TGCGCCAGCAGCTTGGTAAGAGGGACTGGGAAAGAGACTGGCTCTTACGAGCAGTACTTC. Residues: CASSLVRGTGKETGSYEQYF. The full variable domain, rest sourced from reference TRBV5-1 and TRBJ2-7, is KAGVTQTPRYLIKTRGQQVTLSCSPISGHRSVSWYQQTPGQGLQFLFEYFSETQRNKGNFPGRFSGRQFSNSRSEMNVSTLELGDSALYLCASSLVRGTGKETGSYEQYFGPGTRLTVT.

The chain couples TRBV4-3 to TRBJ1-4, with D possibly being TRBD1 (5 bases). The CDR3 totals 14 residues. Trimming shortened V by 0 bases and J by 9 bases, and 11 bases separated the two germline ends. The germline CDR1 and CDR2 sequences are LGHNA and YSLEER. The DNA of the CDR3 is TGCGCCAGCAGCCAAGATGGGGGGGGAAAAAAACTGTTTTTT. It codes for CASSQDGGGKKLFF.

This rearrangement joins TRBV29-1 to TRBJ2-3; D perhaps matches TRBD2 (6 bases). CDR1 is SQVTM and CDR2 is ANQGSEA in the germline V gene. V was pared by 2 bases and J by 2 bases, with 11 bases between. The CDR3 consists of 14 residues. CDR3 DNA: TGCAGCGTTGAACTGACTAGAACCACAGATACGCAGTATTTT. This codes for CSVELTRTTDTQYF.

This chain uses TRBV6-5 with TRBJ1-2; TRBD1 matches at 7 bases. CDR3 length: 14 amino acids. Germline trimming cut 5 bases from V and 5 bases from J; bases unmatched to any gene: 8. The germline gives CDR1 MNHEY, CDR2 SVGAGI. DNA of the CDR3: TGTGCCAGCAGTAGAACAGGGGTAGAGTATGGCTACACCTTC. Its translation is CASSRTGVEYGYTF.

CDR3 DNA sequence: TGTGCCAGCAGCCGACGTAACAGCGGGGGATTGGATACGCAGTATTTT. Protein: CASSRRNSGGLDTQYF. This chain uses TRBV11-3 with TRBJ2-3; 8 bases agree with TRBD2. Losses at the gene ends were 5 bases for V and 6 bases for J; bases not matched to a gene: 13. Per germline, CDR1 SGHNT and CDR2 YENEEA. This CDR3 has 16 amino acids.

The chain uses TRBV3-1 (or the pseudogene TRBV3-2) and TRBJ2-7; possible D gene TRBD2, 7 bases. The CDR3 sequence is 14 residues long. The germline gives CDR1 LGHDT, CDR2 YNNKEL (reference sequence). The V and J ends lost 2 bases and 6 bases respectively, with 14 bases between them. CDR3 DNA: TGTGCCAGCAGCCAAAGGGGGGGGCCGAGCGAGCAGTACTTC. Its protein is CASSQRGGPSEQYF.

The J gene is TRBJ2-7, the V gene TRBV7-9, with D possibly TRBD1 on 6 matching bases. The CDR3 is 12 amino acids. The germline V gene encodes CDR1 SEHNR and CDR2 FQNEAQ (reference sequence). Trimming pared 4 bases from V and 4 bases from J, leaving 8 bases between. Here the CDR3 DNA reads TGTGCCAGCAGCTACACAGGGTACGAGCAGTACTTC. Residues: CASSYTGYEQYF.

J is TRBJ1-6 and V is TRBV19; D is uncertain. Trimming removed 3 bases from V and 7 bases from J, with 10 bases in between. Germline-derived CDR1 and CDR2 are LNHDA and SQIVND (reference sequence). The CDR3 length is 14 residues. CDR3 bases: TGTGCCAGTAGTATGGCGCGGGGAAATTCACCCCTCCACTTT. Protein product: CASSMARGNSPLHF.

This chain links TRBV7-9 with TRBJ2-3; 11 bases are a match to TRBD2. The J segment lost 8 bases and the V segment lost 5 bases, leaving 6 bases of the junction unmatched. The CDR3 is 14 residues long. The V gene's germline CDR1 is SEHNR and CDR2 FQNEAQ (reference sequence). The chain's CDR3 is CASSQLAGVGTQYF. The CDR3 DNA is TGTGCCAGCAGCCAACTAGCGGGAGTAGGTACGCAGTATTTT.

The chain combines TRBV19 with TRBJ1-1, with D possibly being TRBD1 (5 bases). Trimming removed 6 bases from V and 0 bases from J, with 14 bases in between. The germline V gene has CDR1 LNHDA and CDR2 SQIVND (reference sequence). The CDR3 totals 15 residues. The CDR3 region has the DNA TGTGCCAGTAGCATTCACCAGGGATTGAACACTGAAGCTTTCTTT. Its protein is CASSIHQGLNTEAFF.

The rearrangement links TRBV28 to TRBJ2-4, with D maybe TRBD2 (6 bases). V was cut by 6 bases and J by 6 bases, with 15 bases left in between. Germline-derived CDR1 and CDR2 are MDHEN and SYDVKM. The CDR3 sequence is 14 residues long. The CDR3 DNA sequence: TGTGCCAGCAGCCCCCGATTGGGGGGAAACATTCAGTACTTC. Protein sequence: CASSPRLGGNIQYF.

The chain carries TRBV5-1 and TRBJ2-7; maybe TRBD2 (6 bases). Germline V gives CDR1 SGHRS, CDR2 YFSETQ. CDR3 size: 15 residues. Trimming left V 6 bases short and J 0 bases short, with 16 bases between. The chain's CDR3 is CASNSGEWSSYEQYF. The CDR3 DNA reads as TGCGCCAGCAATTCGGGGGAATGGAGCTCCTACGAGCAGTACTTC. Combining the CDR3 with reference TRBV5-1 and TRBJ2-7 gives the whole variable domain KAGVTQTPRYLIKTRGQQVTLSCSPISGHRSVSWYQQTPGQGLQFLFEYFSETQRNKGNFPGRFSGRQFSNSRSEMNVSTLELGDSALYLCASNSGEWSSYEQYFGPGTRLTVT.

In the case of this clone: The junction differs from germline at one of its ends, possibly a read error. V and J are TRBV5-8 and TRBJ2-7; 16 bases fit TRBD2. The CDR3 has 19 amino acids. The germline gives CDR1 SGHTS, CDR2 YDEGEE. Written as DNA, the CDR3 is TGTGCCAGCAGCCGAACCGGGACTAGCGGGGGGGCCGTCTCCCACGAGCAGTACTTC. Protein: CASSRTGTSGGAVSHEQYF.

This chain links TRBV5-1 with TRBJ2-7; TRBD2 aligns across 9 bases. This CDR3 is 16 amino acids long. V trimming: 0 bases; J trimming: 7 bases; junction bases outside the gene matches: 11. CDR1 and CDR2 from the germline V gene are SGHRS and YFSETQ. CDR3 DNA: TGCGCCAGCAGCTTGGCTAGGGCGGGAGGGCCCCATGAGCAGTACTTC. Translating gives CASSLARAGGPHEQYF.

The chain couples TRBV5-4 to TRBJ2-2; 12 nucleotides align to TRBD2. The CDR3 has 17 amino acids. The J segment lost 3 bases and the V segment lost 0 bases, leaving 3 bases of the junction unmatched. CDR1 and CDR2 from the germline V gene are SGHNT and YYREEE (reference sequence). CDR3 residues: CASSLGLAGGYTGELFF. The CDR3 DNA is TGTGCCAGCAGCTTGGGGCTAGCGGGGGGGTACACCGGGGAGCTGTTTTTT.

The chain is built from TRBV4-3 and TRBJ2-2; no reliable D call. CDR1 is LGHNA, CDR2 YSLEER, per germline. V was clipped by 4 bases and J by 7 bases, with 13 bases between them. The CDR3 consists of 14 residues. CDR3 DNA sequence: TGCGCCAGCAGCCCCTTATACCTATTCGGGGAGCTGTTTTTT. This codes for CASSPLYLFGELFF.